This record looks at one T cell receptor (beta chain) sequence and its context. Antigen: not known. This entry comes from a study of monozygotic twins with inflammatory bowel disease. Per-sample cDNA came from eight separate reactions. Both the TCRalpha cDNA and the TCRbeta cDNA were taken through two nested PCRs, lasting around 15 and 10 cycles. Following a re-call of the 5' RACE reads, TCRdb has one entry per CDR3 protein and lacks DNA. This listing includes 350,000 to 550,000 distinct CDR3 sequences. Study conclusions and caveats: On the inverse Simpson index, IBD patients scored lower for TCRbeta diversity than healthy co-twins. Differing immunosuppressive treatments may have added variability to patient repertoires.

CDR1 and CDR2 from the germline V gene are SGHTA and FQGNSA. The CDR3 is made up of 16 amino acids. The chain employs TRBV7-2 and TRBJ2-1. The receptor was isolated from a human donor with ulcerative colitis or Crohn's disease, or a healthy co-twin of an affected twin (not recorded which). The specimen was blood. Here the CDR3 reads CASSLSMTPGQDEQFF.